This note documents a single T cell receptor (beta chain) sequence. Its antigen is not known. This sample is drawn from a study of T-cell reconstitution after alpha-beta-depleted transplantation in children. Library preparation (for TCRbeta) was performed with unique molecular identifiers. TCRdb called the PCR reads again in MiXCR, with one record for every CDR3 protein. Of 530,000 or so distinct CDR3 sequences listed, more than 20% are singletons. General study points: Approximately two months post-transplant, alpha-beta T cells reportedly originated from several hundred expanded graft clones. A year post-transplant, T-cell counts and diversity derived mostly from newly produced T cells.

With 5 bases removed from V and 4 bases from J, the gap between germline ends came to 20 bases. Looked up from germline, CDR1 is SGHVS and CDR2 is FNYEAQ. The CDR3 loop spans 17 amino acids. The receptor's source is a boy in the first two years of life with Wiskott-Aldrich syndrome, due to receive a stem cell transplant. V and J are TRBV7-6 and TRBJ1-4; D remains unclear. Specimen: PBMCs, collected before TCRalphabeta/CD19-depleted stem cell transplant. CDR3 in amino acids: CASSPLSGPRVNEKLFF. For the CDR3, the DNA is TGTGCCAGCAGCCCATTAAGTGGACCCCGCGTTAATGAAAAACTGTTTTTT.